The TCR beta chain described here comes from a study of cytomegalovirus exposure and HLA in healthy donors. Trimming at V came to 3 bases and at J to 4 bases, leaving 4 bases not matched to a gene. Germline V gene sequence: CDR1 MGHRA, CDR2 YSYEKL. This CDR3 spans 15 amino acids. Clones were sequenced by immunoSEQ multiplex PCR, and TCRdb holds only the in-frame ones, with some missing. The top ten hold roughly 0.7% of the sample, which has about 110,000 clones, approximately 94% seen once. Sample: PBMCs. This TCR derives from a woman under 30 in good health and CMV-seronegative. The chain employs TRBV4-1 and TRBJ2-5; 11 bases are shared with TRBD2. The CDR3 DNA follows: TGCGCCAGCAGCCAGGCGGGGACTAGCGGAGAGACCCAGTACTTC. This encodes CASSQAGTSGETQYF.